This entry describes one T cell receptor (beta chain). In the original processing: Reference gene primer amplification gave nucleated cell count estimates. The assay was immunoSEQ multiplex PCR, and TCRdb's table has in-frame clones only and misses some. V, J and clone size were drawn from that table, and D and trimming were deduced from the DNA. This table has 150,000 to 200,000 clones, around 92% appearing once. One Seattle source followed patients from active infection through their disease course. This sample was taken from a study of blood T cell repertoires in COVID-19. Study-level background: Spain, Italy and the United States supplied samples that represented acute and convalescent COVID-19. PBMCs, B-cell-depleted T cells, or T cells were the source of the cDNA or gDNA that made up the material.

The CDR3 is 14 amino acids. V trimming: 3 bases; J trimming: 6 bases; junction bases outside the gene matches: 4. Per the germline V gene, CDR1 is MGHDK and CDR2 is SYGVNS. The sequencing input was peripheral blood. The chain carries TRBV25-1 and TRBJ1-2, with TRBD1 matching over 10 bases. This TCR came from a man between 25 and 39 years old with COVID-19, enrolled during active disease. CDR3 in amino acids: CASSETGGQDGYTF. For the CDR3, the DNA is TGTGCCAGCAGTGAGACAGGGGGCCAGGATGGCTACACCTTC.